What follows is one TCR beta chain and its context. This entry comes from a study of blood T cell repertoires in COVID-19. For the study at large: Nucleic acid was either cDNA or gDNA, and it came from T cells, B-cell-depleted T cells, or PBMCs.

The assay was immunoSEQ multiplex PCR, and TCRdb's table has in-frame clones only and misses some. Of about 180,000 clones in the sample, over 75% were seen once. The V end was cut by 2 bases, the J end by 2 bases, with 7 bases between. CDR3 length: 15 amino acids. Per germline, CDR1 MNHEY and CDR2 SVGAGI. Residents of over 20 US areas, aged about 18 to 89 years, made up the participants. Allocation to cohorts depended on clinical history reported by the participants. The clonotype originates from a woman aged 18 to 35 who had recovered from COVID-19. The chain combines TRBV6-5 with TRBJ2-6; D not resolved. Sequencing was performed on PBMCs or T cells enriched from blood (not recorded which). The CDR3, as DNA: TGTGCCAGCAGTTACCTACAGACTGGGGCCAACGTCCTGACTTTC. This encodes CASSYLQTGANVLTF.